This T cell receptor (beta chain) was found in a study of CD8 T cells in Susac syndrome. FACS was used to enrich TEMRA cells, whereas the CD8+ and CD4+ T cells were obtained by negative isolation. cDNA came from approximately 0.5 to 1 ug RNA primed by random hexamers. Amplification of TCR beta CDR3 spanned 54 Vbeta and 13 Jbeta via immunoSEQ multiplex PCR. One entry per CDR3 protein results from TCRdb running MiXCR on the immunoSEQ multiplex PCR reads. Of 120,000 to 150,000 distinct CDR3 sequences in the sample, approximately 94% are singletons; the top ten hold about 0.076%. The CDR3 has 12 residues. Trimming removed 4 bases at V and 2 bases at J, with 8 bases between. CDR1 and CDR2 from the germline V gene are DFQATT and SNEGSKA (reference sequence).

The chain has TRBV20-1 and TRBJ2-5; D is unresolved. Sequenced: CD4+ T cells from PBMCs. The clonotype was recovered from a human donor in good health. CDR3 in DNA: TGCAGTGCTACCGGCCTACAAGAGACCCAGTACTTC. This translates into CSATGLQETQYF.